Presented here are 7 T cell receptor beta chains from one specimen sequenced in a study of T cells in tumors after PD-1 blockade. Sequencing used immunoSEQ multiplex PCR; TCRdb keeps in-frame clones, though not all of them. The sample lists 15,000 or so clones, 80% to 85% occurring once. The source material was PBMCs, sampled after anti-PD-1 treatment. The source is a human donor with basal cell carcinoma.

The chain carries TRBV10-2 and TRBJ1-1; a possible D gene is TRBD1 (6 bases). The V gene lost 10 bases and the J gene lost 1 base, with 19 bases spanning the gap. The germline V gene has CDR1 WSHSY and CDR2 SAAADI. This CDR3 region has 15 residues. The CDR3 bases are TGCGCCACCAGGGGTAGACAGCTGGCGAACACTGAAGCTTTCTTT. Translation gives CATRGRQLANTEAFF.

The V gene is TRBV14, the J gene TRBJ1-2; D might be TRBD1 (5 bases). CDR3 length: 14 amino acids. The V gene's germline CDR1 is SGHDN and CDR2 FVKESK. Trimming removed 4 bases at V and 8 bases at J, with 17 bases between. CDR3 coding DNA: TGTGCCAGCAGCCTCAACAGGTCACCGGGGGGCTACACCTTC. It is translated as CASSLNRSPGGYTF.

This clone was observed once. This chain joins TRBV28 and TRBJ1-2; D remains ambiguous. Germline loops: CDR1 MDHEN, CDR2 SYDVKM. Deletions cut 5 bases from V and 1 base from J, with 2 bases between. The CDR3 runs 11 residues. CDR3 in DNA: TGTGCCAGCAGTGGTAACTATGGCTACACCTTC. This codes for CASSGNYGYTF.

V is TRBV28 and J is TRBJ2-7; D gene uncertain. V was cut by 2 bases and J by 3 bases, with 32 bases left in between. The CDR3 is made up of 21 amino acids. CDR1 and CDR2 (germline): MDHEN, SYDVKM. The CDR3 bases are TGTGCCAGCAGTTTACCTAACTCCCCACCGGGTCCATACCTAAGTCGCTACGAGCAGTACTTC. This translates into CASSLPNSPPGPYLSRYEQYF.

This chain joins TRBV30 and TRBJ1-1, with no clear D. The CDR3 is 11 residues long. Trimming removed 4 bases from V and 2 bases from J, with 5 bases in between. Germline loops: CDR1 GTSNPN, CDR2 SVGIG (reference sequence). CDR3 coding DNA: TGTGCCTGGAAAAAAAACACTGAAGCTTTCTTT. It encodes CAWKKNTEAFF.

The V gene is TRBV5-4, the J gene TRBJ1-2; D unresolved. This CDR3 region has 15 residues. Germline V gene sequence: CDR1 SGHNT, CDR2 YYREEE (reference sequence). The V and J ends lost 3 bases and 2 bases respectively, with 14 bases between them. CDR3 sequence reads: CASSSPYGGNYGYTF. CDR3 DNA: TGTGCCAGCAGCTCGCCCTATGGTGGGAACTATGGCTACACCTTC. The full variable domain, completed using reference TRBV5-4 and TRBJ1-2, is ETGVTQSPTHLIKTRGQQVTLRCSSQSGHNTVSWYQQALGQGPQFIFQYYREEENGRGNFPPRFSGLQFPNYSSELNVNALELDDSALYLCASSSPYGGNYGYTFGSGTRLTVV.

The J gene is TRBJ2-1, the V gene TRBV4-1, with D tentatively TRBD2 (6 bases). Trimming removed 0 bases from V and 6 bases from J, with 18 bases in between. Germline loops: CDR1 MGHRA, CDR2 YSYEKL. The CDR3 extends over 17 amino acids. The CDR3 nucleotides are TGCGCCAGCAGCCAAGATAGGGGACTTTCCCCCTCCAATGAGCAGTTCTTC. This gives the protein CASSQDRGLSPSNEQFF.